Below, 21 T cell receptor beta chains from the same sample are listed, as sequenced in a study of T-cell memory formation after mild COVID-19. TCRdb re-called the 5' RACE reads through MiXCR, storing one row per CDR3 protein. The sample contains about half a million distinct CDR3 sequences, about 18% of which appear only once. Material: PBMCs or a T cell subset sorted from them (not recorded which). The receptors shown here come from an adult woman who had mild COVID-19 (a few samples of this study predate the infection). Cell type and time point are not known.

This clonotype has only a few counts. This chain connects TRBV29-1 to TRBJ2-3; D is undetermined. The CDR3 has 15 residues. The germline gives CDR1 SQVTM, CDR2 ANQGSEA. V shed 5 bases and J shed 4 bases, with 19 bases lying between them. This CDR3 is CSVSMSGSRADTQYF. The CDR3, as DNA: TGCAGCGTTTCAATGTCAGGATCCCGCGCAGATACGCAGTATTTT.

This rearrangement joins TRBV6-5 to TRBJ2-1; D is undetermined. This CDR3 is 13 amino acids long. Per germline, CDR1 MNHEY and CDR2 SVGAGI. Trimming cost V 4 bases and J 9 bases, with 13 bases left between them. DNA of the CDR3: TGTGCCAGCAGTTCTAAATACGATGGTGAGCAGTTCTTC. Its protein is CASSSKYDGEQFF.

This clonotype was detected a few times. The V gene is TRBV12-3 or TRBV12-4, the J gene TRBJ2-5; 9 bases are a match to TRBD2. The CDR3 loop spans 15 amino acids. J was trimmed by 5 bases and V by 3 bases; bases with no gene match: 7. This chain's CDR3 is CASSFHGGGGETQYF. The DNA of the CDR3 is TGTGCCAGCAGTTTCCATGGCGGGGGGGGGGAGACCCAGTACTTC.

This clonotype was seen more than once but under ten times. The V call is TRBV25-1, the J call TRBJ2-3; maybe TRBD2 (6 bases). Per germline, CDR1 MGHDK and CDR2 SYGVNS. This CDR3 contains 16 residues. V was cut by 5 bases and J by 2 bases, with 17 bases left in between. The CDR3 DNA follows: TGTGCCAGCAGTCGTATCGGGAGAGGTCCCACAGATACGCAGTATTTT. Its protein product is CASSRIGRGPTDTQYF. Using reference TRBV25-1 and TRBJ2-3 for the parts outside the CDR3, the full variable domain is EADIYQTPRYLVIGTGKKITLECSQTMGHDKMYWYQQDPGMELHLIHYSYGVNSTEKGDLSSESTVSRIRTEHFPLTLESARPSHTSQYLCASSRIGRGPTDTQYFGPGTRLTVL.

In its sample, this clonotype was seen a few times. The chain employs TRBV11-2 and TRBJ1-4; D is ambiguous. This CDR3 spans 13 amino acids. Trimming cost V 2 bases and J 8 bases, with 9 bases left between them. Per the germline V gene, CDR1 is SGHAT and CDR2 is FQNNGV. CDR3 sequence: CASSLWVGEKLFF. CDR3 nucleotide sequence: TGTGCCAGCAGCTTATGGGTGGGAGAAAAACTGTTTTTT.

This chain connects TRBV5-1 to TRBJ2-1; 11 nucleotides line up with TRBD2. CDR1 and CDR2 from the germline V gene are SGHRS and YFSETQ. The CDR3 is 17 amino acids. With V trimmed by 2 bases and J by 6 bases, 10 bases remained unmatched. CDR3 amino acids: CASSLSSPLAGANEQFF. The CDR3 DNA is TGCGCCAGCAGCTTAAGCTCCCCACTAGCGGGAGCCAATGAGCAGTTCTTC. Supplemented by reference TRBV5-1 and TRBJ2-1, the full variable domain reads KAGVTQTPRYLIKTRGQQVTLSCSPISGHRSVSWYQQTPGQGLQFLFEYFSETQRNKGNFPGRFSGRQFSNSRSEMNVSTLELGDSALYLCASSLSSPLAGANEQFFGPGTRLTVL.

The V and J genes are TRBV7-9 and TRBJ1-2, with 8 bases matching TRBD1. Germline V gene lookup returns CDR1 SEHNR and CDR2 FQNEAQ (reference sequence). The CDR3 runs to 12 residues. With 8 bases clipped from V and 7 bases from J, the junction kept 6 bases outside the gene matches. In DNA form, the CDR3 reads TGTGCCAGCTCGCCAGGGGGCCTTGGCTACACCTTC. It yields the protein CASSPGGLGYTF.

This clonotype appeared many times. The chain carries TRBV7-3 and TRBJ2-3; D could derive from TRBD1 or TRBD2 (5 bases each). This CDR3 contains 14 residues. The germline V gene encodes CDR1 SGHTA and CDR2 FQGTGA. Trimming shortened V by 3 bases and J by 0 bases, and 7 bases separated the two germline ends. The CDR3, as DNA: TGTGCCAGCAGCTTGGGGGACAGCACAGATACGCAGTATTTT. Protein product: CASSLGDSTDTQYF. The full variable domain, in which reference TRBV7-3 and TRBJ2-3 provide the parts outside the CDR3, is GAGVSQTPSNKVTEKGKYVELRCDPISGHTALYWYRQSLGQGPEFLIYFQGTGAADDSGLPNDRFFAVRPEGSVSTLKIQRTERGDSAVYLCASSLGDSTDTQYFGPGTRLTVL.

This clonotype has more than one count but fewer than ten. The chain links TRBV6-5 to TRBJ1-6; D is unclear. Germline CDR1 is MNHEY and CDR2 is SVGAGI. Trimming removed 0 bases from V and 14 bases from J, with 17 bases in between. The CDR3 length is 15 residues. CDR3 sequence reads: CASSYSEGVVESLHF. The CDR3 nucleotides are TGTGCCAGCAGTTACTCGGAGGGAGTGGTAGAGTCCCTCCACTTT.

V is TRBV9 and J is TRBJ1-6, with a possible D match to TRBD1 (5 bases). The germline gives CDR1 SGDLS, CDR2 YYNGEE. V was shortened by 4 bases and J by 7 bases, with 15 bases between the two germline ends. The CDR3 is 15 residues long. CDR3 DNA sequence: TGTGCCAGCAGCCCACGACAGACTAGCAATTCACCCCTCCACTTT. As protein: CASSPRQTSNSPLHF.

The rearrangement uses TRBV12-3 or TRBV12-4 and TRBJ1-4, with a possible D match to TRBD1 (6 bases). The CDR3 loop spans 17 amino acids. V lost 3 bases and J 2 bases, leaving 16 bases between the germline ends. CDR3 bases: TGTGCCAGCAGTTTCTTTACAGGGAGGACGACTAATGAAAAACTGTTTTTT. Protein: CASSFFTGRTTNEKLFF.

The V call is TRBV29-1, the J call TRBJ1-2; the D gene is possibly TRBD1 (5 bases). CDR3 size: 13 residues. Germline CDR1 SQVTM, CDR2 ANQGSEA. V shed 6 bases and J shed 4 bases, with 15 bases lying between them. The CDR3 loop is CSVLGEGGYGYTF. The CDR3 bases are TGCAGCGTCCTAGGGGAGGGTGGCTATGGCTACACCTTC. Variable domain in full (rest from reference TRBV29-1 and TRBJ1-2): SAVISQKPSRDICQRGTSLTIQCQVDSQVTMMFWYRQQPGQSLTLIATANQGSEATYESGFVIDKFPISRPNLTFSTLTVSNMSPEDSSIYLCSVLGEGGYGYTFGSGTRLTVV.

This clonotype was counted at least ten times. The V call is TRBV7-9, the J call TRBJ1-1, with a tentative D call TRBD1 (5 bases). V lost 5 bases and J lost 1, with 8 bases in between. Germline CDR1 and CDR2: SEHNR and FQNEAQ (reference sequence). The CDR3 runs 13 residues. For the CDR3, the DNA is TGTGCCAGCAGCCCGACAGAGAACACTGAAGCTTTCTTT. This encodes CASSPTENTEAFF.

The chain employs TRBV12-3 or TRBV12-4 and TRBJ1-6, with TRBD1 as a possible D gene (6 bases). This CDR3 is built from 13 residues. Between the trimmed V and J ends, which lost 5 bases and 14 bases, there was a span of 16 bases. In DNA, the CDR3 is TGTGCCAGCAGTCCCACCGGACAGCCCACCCTCCACTTT. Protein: CASSPTGQPTLHF.

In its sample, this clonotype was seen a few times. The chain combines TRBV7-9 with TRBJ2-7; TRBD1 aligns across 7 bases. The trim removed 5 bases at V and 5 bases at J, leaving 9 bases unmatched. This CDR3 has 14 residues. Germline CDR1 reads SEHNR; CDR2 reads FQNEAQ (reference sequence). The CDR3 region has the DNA TGTGCCAGCAGCCCCCGGGACAGCCTGGACGAGCAGTACTTC. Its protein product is CASSPRDSLDEQYF.

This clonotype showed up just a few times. The CDR3 bases are TGTGCCAGCAGCTACATAAACGAGCAGTACTTC. Amino acids: CASSYINEQYF. The J gene is TRBJ2-7, the V gene TRBV12-3 or TRBV12-4; no clear D gene. The V and J ends lost 6 bases and 5 bases respectively, with 8 bases between them. This CDR3 contains 11 residues.

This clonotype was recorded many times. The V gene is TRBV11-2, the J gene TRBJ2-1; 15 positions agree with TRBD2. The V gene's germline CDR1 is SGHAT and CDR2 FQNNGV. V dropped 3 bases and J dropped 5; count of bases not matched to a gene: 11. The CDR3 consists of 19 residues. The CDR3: CASSFQIGRTSGRDNEQFF. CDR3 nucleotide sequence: TGTGCCAGCAGCTTTCAGATTGGTAGGACTAGCGGGAGGGACAATGAGCAGTTCTTC.

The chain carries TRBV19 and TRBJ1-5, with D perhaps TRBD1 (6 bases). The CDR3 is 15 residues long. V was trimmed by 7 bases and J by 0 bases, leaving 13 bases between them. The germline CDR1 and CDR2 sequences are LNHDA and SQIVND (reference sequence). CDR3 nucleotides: TGTGCCAGTATCAAGGACAGCTATAGCAATCAGCCCCAGCATTTT. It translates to CASIKDSYSNQPQHF.

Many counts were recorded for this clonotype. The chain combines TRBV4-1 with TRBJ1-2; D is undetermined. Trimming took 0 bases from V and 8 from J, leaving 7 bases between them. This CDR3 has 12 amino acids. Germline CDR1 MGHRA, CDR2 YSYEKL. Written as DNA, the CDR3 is TGCGCCAGCAGCCAAGATATGGAGGGCTACACCTTC. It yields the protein CASSQDMEGYTF.

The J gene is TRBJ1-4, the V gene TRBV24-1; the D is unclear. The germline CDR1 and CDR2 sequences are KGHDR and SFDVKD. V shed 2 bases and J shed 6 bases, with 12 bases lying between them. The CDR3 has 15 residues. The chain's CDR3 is CATSDSRSGDEKLFF. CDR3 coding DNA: TGTGCCACCAGTGATTCCCGGTCTGGGGATGAAAAACTGTTTTTT.

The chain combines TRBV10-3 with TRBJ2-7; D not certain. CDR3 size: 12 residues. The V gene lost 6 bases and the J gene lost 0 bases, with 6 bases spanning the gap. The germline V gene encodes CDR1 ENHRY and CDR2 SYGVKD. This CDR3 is CAISWSSYEQYF. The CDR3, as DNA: TGTGCCATCAGCTGGAGCTCCTACGAGCAGTACTTC.